Below are 22 T cell receptor beta chains sequenced from a single sample in a study of T cells in tuberculosis. Stated time point: new active TB diagnosis, blood taken before or within 7 days of starting treatment. This table comes from immunoSEQ multiplex PCR, and its TCRdb copy is limited to in-frame clones, with some not included. The sample lists fewer than 35,000 clones, about 84% occurring once. The material was PBMCs, obtained at tuberculosis diagnosis. These receptors were obtained from an adult with tuberculosis.

In its sample, this clone was seen once. The chain joins TRBV14 to TRBJ2-1; D is undetermined. Per the germline V gene, CDR1 is SGHDN and CDR2 is FVKESK. The CDR3 length is 14 residues. The germline V and J ends were trimmed by 1 base and 9 bases, with 13 bases remaining between them. The CDR3 DNA follows: TGTGCCAGCAGCCAAGTAAAGAGCGCCAGTGAGCAGTTCTTC. This codes for CASSQVKSASEQFF.

This rearrangement joins TRBV18 to TRBJ1-5; D perhaps matches TRBD1 (6 bases). Between the trimmed V and J ends, which lost 4 bases and 7 bases, there was a span of 14 bases. Per the germline V gene, CDR1 is KGHSH and CDR2 is LQKENI. CDR3 length: 14 residues. As DNA, the CDR3 is TGTGCCAGCTCACACACAGGGCCGGAGCAGCCCCAGCATTTT. Protein sequence: CASSHTGPEQPQHF.

The genes are TRBV5-1 and TRBJ2-1; D possibly corresponds to TRBD2 (6 bases). The V end was cut by 1 base, the J end by 7 bases, with 15 bases between. Germline V CDR1 and CDR2: SGHRS, YFSETQ. The CDR3 has 15 amino acids. CDR3 nucleotide sequence: TGCGCCAGCAGCTTGATGGGGGGATCGAATAATGAGCAGTTCTTC. Translation gives CASSLMGGSNNEQFF.

The V gene is TRBV28, the J gene TRBJ1-5, with 8 bases identical to TRBD1. The V gene end was trimmed by 5 bases and the J gene end by 5 bases; junction bases not matched to a gene: 2. Germline CDR1 MDHEN, CDR2 SYDVKM. There are 13 residues in the CDR3. CDR3 coding DNA: TGTGCCAGCAGTCGGACAGGGTATCAGCCCCAGCATTTT. Encoded protein: CASSRTGYQPQHF. Full variable domain (outside the CDR3, taken from reference TRBV28 and TRBJ1-5): DVKVTQSSRYLVKRTGEKVFLECVQDMDHENMFWYRQDPGLGLRLIYFSYDVKMKEKGDIPEGYSVSREKKERFSLILESASTNQTSMYLCASSRTGYQPQHFGDGTRLSIL.

The chain couples TRBV9 to TRBJ1-1; D unclear. With 2 bases removed from V and 3 bases from J, the gap between germline ends came to 14 bases. CDR3 size: 15 residues. Germline-derived CDR1 and CDR2 are SGDLS and YYNGEE. The CDR3 protein is CASSVEGKGDTEAFF. The CDR3 region has the DNA TGTGCCAGCAGCGTCGAGGGTAAGGGAGACACTGAAGCTTTCTTT.

The chain is built from TRBV25-1 and TRBJ2-5; 11 nucleotides align to TRBD2. The CDR3 is 16 residues long. Unmatched junction bases numbered 6, after V lost 1 base and J lost 5 bases. The germline V gene has CDR1 MGHDK and CDR2 SYGVNS. The CDR3 spells CASSESLAGGRETQYF. CDR3 nucleotides: TGTGCCAGCAGTGAATCTCTAGCGGGAGGTCGGGAGACCCAGTACTTC.

This clone was observed once. V is TRBV18 and J is TRBJ1-3; 8 positions agree with TRBD1. The germline V gene encodes CDR1 KGHSH and CDR2 LQKENI. This CDR3 is built from 16 residues. The ends lost 0 bases at V and 4 bases at J; junction bases unmatched: 5. The CDR3: CASSPPGQALGNTIYF. CDR3 nucleotides: TGTGCCAGCTCACCACCGGGACAGGCCCTGGGAAACACCATATATTTT. Using reference TRBV18 and TRBJ1-3 for the parts outside the CDR3, the full variable domain is NAGVMQNPRHLVRRRGQEARLRCSPMKGHSHVYWYRQLPEEGLKFMVYLQKENIIDESGMPKERFSAEFPKEGPSILRIQQVVRGDSAAYFCASSPPGQALGNTIYFGEGSWLTVV.

The chain employs TRBV6-4 and TRBJ2-1, with 7 nucleotides matching TRBD2. The CDR3 is made up of 13 amino acids. Germline-derived CDR1 and CDR2 are MRHNA and SNTAGT. The ends lost 2 bases at V and 6 bases at J; junction bases unmatched: 1. This chain's CDR3 is CASSDGTTNEQFF. The CDR3, as DNA: TGTGCCAGCAGTGACGGGACTACCAATGAGCAGTTCTTC.

The chain has TRBV19 and TRBJ1-5; 7 positions agree with TRBD1. Germline V gives CDR1 LNHDA, CDR2 SQIVND (reference sequence). This CDR3 has 13 residues. Trimming took 7 bases from V and 5 from J; bases not matched to a gene: 5. CDR3: CASTDRPYQPQHF. CDR3 coding DNA: TGTGCCAGTACGGACAGGCCTTATCAGCCCCAGCATTTT.

The V call is TRBV29-1, the J call TRBJ2-5; D is unresolved. Trimming cost V 4 bases and J 3 bases, with 3 bases left between them. The germline gives CDR1 SQVTM, CDR2 ANQGSEA. CDR3 length: 10 amino acids. This CDR3 reads CSVAEETQYF. The CDR3 region has the DNA TGCAGCGTTGCTGAAGAGACCCAGTACTTC. Supplemented by reference TRBV29-1 and TRBJ2-5, the full variable domain reads SAVISQKPSRDICQRGTSLTIQCQVDSQVTMMFWYRQQPGQSLTLIATANQGSEATYESGFVIDKFPISRPNLTFSTLTVSNMSPEDSSIYLCSVAEETQYFGPGTRLLVL.

The chain combines TRBV6-5 with TRBJ1-1; D not certain. Germline V lookup: CDR1 MNHEY, CDR2 SVGAGI. CDR3 length equals 15 residues. Trimming shortened V by 4 bases and J by 1 base, and 13 bases separated the two germline ends. The CDR3 DNA is TGTGCCAGCAGTTCAGACTTCTCCACGAACACTGAAGCTTTCTTT. Translated: CASSSDFSTNTEAFF.

This sequence joins TRBV18 and TRBJ2-5; possibly TRBD2 for D (6 bases). Germline V gene data show CDR1 as KGHSH and CDR2 as LQKENI. The CDR3 length is 14 residues. V was cut by 6 bases and J by 5 bases, with 16 bases left in between. The CDR3 spells CASSPSAGQETQYF. Written as DNA, the CDR3 is TGTGCCAGCTCCCCTTCAGCGGGTCAGGAGACCCAGTACTTC.

The chain links TRBV5-1 to TRBJ2-7; 7 bases match TRBD2. The CDR3 contains 14 residues. Germline V lookup: CDR1 SGHRS, CDR2 YFSETQ. V shed 4 bases and J 3 bases; nucleotides not matched to a gene: 7. For the CDR3, the DNA is TGCGCCAGCAGCCTTCCCGGGACTAACTACGAGCAGTACTTC. Translation: CASSLPGTNYEQYF.

The V and J genes are TRBV5-1 and TRBJ2-2; D gene unclear. CDR1 and CDR2 from the germline V gene are SGHRS and YFSETQ. The ends were cut back, 0 bases at V and 3 bases at J, with 9 bases in the middle. The CDR3 runs to 15 residues. The chain's CDR3 is CASSLARLDTGELFF. CDR3 nucleotide sequence: TGCGCCAGCAGCTTGGCCAGGTTGGACACCGGGGAGCTGTTTTTT.

V gene TRBV5-1 combines with J gene TRBJ2-5; 11 bases are a match to TRBD2. With 0 bases clipped from V and 5 bases from J, the junction kept 12 bases outside the gene matches. The germline CDR1 and CDR2 sequences are SGHRS and YFSETQ. The CDR3 length is 18 residues. The CDR3 spells CASSLEGTSGKLVETQYF. CDR3 in DNA: TGCGCCAGCAGCTTGGAAGGGACTAGCGGAAAGCTTGTGGAGACCCAGTACTTC.

This rearrangement joins TRBV18 to TRBJ2-7, with 7 positions matching TRBD1. Per the germline V gene, CDR1 is KGHSH and CDR2 is LQKENI. The length of the CDR3 is 14 residues. V lost 6 bases and J lost 0; bases outside the gene matches: 5. CDR3 sequence (DNA): TGTGCCAGCTCTCAGGGGGAGTTCTCCTACGAGCAGTACTTC. This gives the protein CASSQGEFSYEQYF.

This clone was recorded once. As DNA, the CDR3 is TGTGCCAGCAGCGCGGGGGGGCCGAGTGATACGCAGTATTTT. This translates into CASSAGGPSDTQYF. The chain joins TRBV7-3 to TRBJ2-3, with TRBD2 matching 9 bases. The germline V gene has CDR1 SGHTA and CDR2 FQGTGA. The CDR3 is 14 residues long. J lost 6 bases, V lost 5 bases, and 6 bases had no gene match.

The gene calls are TRBV14 and TRBJ2-1; 9 nucleotides align to TRBD2. This CDR3 contains 18 residues. The V segment lost 2 bases and the J segment 1 base; nucleotides outside the gene matches: 9. Germline loops: CDR1 SGHDN, CDR2 FVKESK. The CDR3 loop reads CASSQSTLAGVSYNEQFF. The CDR3 DNA reads TGTGCCAGCAGCCAATCGACATTAGCGGGAGTTTCCTACAATGAGCAGTTCTTC.

The chain employs TRBV29-1 and TRBJ1-1; 9 bases agree with TRBD1. The germline CDR1 and CDR2 sequences are SQVTM and ANQGSEA. The CDR3 is 15 residues long. Germline trimming cut 6 bases from V and 4 bases from J; bases unmatched to any gene: 12. The CDR3 DNA reads as TGCAGCGTGGACAGGGGACGTGTGGGGGTCACTGAAGCTTTCTTT. It specifies CSVDRGRVGVTEAFF. The full variable domain, its missing parts supplied by reference TRBV29-1 and TRBJ1-1, is SAVISQKPSRDICQRGTSLTIQCQVDSQVTMMFWYRQQPGQSLTLIATANQGSEATYESGFVIDKFPISRPNLTFSTLTVSNMSPEDSSIYLCSVDRGRVGVTEAFFGQGTRLTVV.

J is TRBJ1-3 and V is TRBV28; D call uncertain. Germline CDR1 MDHEN, CDR2 SYDVKM. The CDR3 totals 14 residues. Between the trimmed V and J ends, which lost 6 bases and 4 bases, there was a span of 13 bases. The CDR3: CASSQALSGNTIYF. The CDR3, as DNA: TGTGCCAGCAGCCAGGCCCTTTCCGGAAACACCATATATTTT.

V usage is TRBV9 and J usage is TRBJ2-3, with 13 bases identical to TRBD2. Germline trimming cut 4 bases from V and 0 bases from J; bases unmatched to any gene: 5. This CDR3 is built from 17 residues. Germline assignment: CDR1 SGDLS and CDR2 YYNGEE. Here the CDR3 reads CASSIGTSGVSTDTQYF. CDR3 nucleotides: TGTGCCAGCAGCATAGGGACTAGCGGGGTTAGCACAGATACGCAGTATTTT.

The genes are TRBV5-6 and TRBJ1-5, with D uncertain. The V gene's germline CDR1 is SGHDT and CDR2 YYEEEE. CDR3 size: 12 residues. The V end was cut by 4 bases, the J end by 9 bases, with 11 bases between. This CDR3 is CASSTGSRPQHF. The CDR3 DNA sequence: TGTGCCAGCAGCACGGGGTCCCGGCCCCAGCATTTT.